These 3 T cell receptor beta chains originate from one sample sequenced in a study of cytomegalovirus exposure and HLA in healthy donors. The PCR ran on 60 Vbeta and 13 Jbeta primers. The assay was immunoSEQ multiplex PCR, and TCRdb's table has in-frame clones only and misses some. The data contain about 94,000 clones, over 60% of them singletons. The sequencing input was PBMCs. These receptors came from a man aged 25 to 40 in good health and CMV-seronegative.

V gene TRBV7-3 combines with J gene TRBJ2-5; D remains unclear. The CDR3 is 12 amino acids. Germline lookup yields CDR1 SGHTA and CDR2 FQGTGA. The ends were cut back, 7 bases at V and 11 bases at J, with 17 bases in the middle. The CDR3 here is CASIYPVLEQYF. The CDR3 DNA reads as TGTGCCAGCATTTACCCTGTACTGGAGCAGTACTTC.

The rearrangement uses TRBV5-1 and TRBJ2-7; 7 bases agree with TRBD2. The CDR3 covers 14 residues. The V segment lost 1 base and the J segment 6 bases; nucleotides outside the gene matches: 7. Germline-derived CDR1 and CDR2 are SGHRS and YFSETQ. CDR3 in amino acids: CASSLRMGEGEQYF. The CDR3 DNA follows: TGCGCCAGCAGCTTGCGGATGGGGGAGGGCGAGCAGTACTTC.

The chain carries TRBV4-1 and TRBJ2-5; weak D call: TRBD2 (6 bases). The DNA end is more similar to TRBJ2-7, so the J call may be wrong. Germline V gene sequence: CDR1 MGHRA, CDR2 YSYEKL. The CDR3 contains 18 residues. The CDR3 loop reads CASSQGLNLAGSLYEQYF. The CDR3 bases are TGCGCCAGCAGCCAAGGTCTTAATTTGGCGGGAAGCCTCTACGAGCAGTACTTC.